This paragraph reports one T cell receptor (beta chain). Primers: 60 Vbeta forward and 13 Jbeta reverse. Sequencing was performed with immunoSEQ multiplex PCR; in TCRdb, only in-frame clones are kept and a portion is missing. This table has about 140,000 clones, approximately 80% appearing once. This sample is drawn from a study of cytomegalovirus exposure and HLA in healthy donors. Losses at the gene ends were 4 bases for V and 0 bases for J; bases not matched to a gene: 4. This CDR3 region has 17 residues. Germline-derived CDR1 and CDR2 are SGHRS and YFSETQ. Sequencing was carried out using PBMCs. This chain connects TRBV5-1 to TRBJ2-3; TRBD2 matches 14 bases. The TCR comes from a man aged 45-65 years in good health and CMV-seronegative. CDR3 residues: CASSAGLAGVSTDTQYF. DNA of the CDR3: TGCGCCAGCAGCGCGGGACTAGCGGGAGTGAGCACAGATACGCAGTATTTT. The full variable domain, rest sourced from reference TRBV5-1 and TRBJ2-3, is KAGVTQTPRYLIKTRGQQVTLSCSPISGHRSVSWYQQTPGQGLQFLFEYFSETQRNKGNFPGRFSGRQFSNSRSEMNVSTLELGDSALYLCASSAGLAGVSTDTQYFGPGTRLTVL.